The 25 T cell receptor beta chains listed next were all sequenced from one sample in a study of cytomegalovirus exposure and HLA in healthy donors. Researchers ran the PCR with 60 Vbeta and 13 Jbeta primers. This table comes from immunoSEQ multiplex PCR, and its TCRdb copy is limited to in-frame clones, with some not included. The sample yields under 200,000 clones, roughly 72% seen once. The sequencing input was PBMCs. The receptors here all came from a man aged 30 to 45 in good health and CMV-seronegative.

On this clone: One end of the junction does not line up with germline, which may come from a read error. The chain couples TRBV6-1 to TRBJ2-1; TRBD1 matches 7 bases. The germline CDR1 and CDR2 sequences are MNHNS and SASEGT. The CDR3 sequence is 15 residues long. Written as DNA, the CDR3 is TGTGCCAGCAGTGAAGGACAGGGATCCTGCAATGAGCAGTTCTTC. This sequence encodes CASSEGQGSCNEQFF.

The chain couples TRBV27 to TRBJ2-1, with 8 positions matching TRBD2. Germline CDR1 MNHEY, CDR2 SMNVEV (reference sequence). Trimming took 4 bases from V and 4 from J; bases not matched to a gene: 21. The CDR3 has 20 amino acids. The CDR3 nucleotides read TGTGCCAGCAGTTCCCACAGCGGGAGCCTGACTAAGTACTCTTACAATGAGCAGTTCTTC. Its protein is CASSSHSGSLTKYSYNEQFF.

The rearrangement uses TRBV6-5 and TRBJ2-7; TRBD2 is a possible D gene (5 bases). This CDR3 comprises 13 residues. The V gene lost 4 bases and the J gene lost 2 bases, with 9 bases spanning the gap. Germline values: CDR1 MNHEY, CDR2 SVGAGI. The CDR3 here is CASSSDGTYEQYF. CDR3 in DNA: TGTGCCAGCAGTTCGGACGGGACCTACGAGCAGTACTTC.

The J gene is TRBJ2-7, the V gene TRBV27; 9 bases are shared with TRBD1. With 3 bases clipped from V and 5 bases from J, the junction kept 2 bases outside the gene matches. Germline values: CDR1 MNHEY, CDR2 SMNVEV (reference sequence). The CDR3 loop spans 13 amino acids. The CDR3 sequence is CASSLTGGDEQYF. CDR3 DNA: TGTGCCAGCAGTTTGACAGGGGGGGACGAGCAGTACTTC.

The V gene is TRBV30, the J gene TRBJ1-4, with D tentatively TRBD1 (6 bases). Germline V lookup: CDR1 GTSNPN, CDR2 SVGIG (reference sequence). Trimming removed 3 bases from V and 7 bases from J, with 15 bases in between. This CDR3 comprises 14 residues. CDR3 sequence: CAWRGDRSSEKLFF. In nucleotides, the CDR3 is TGTGCCTGGAGGGGTGACAGGTCCAGTGAAAAACTGTTTTTT.

About this clone itself: Other DNA sequences within the sample encode an identical CDR3. The chain combines TRBV6-4 with TRBJ2-1; D is possibly TRBD2 (6 bases). This CDR3 is built from 15 residues. Germline lookup yields CDR1 MRHNA and CDR2 SNTAGT. V gave up 0 bases and J gave up 0 bases, with 6 bases separating them. As DNA, the CDR3 is TGTGCCAGCAGTGACTCTAGCGGCTCCTACAATGAGCAGTTCTTC. This gives the protein CASSDSSGSYNEQFF.

The chain is built from TRBV6-6 and TRBJ1-2; tentatively, D is TRBD1 (6 bases). Germline V gene data show CDR1 as MNHNY and CDR2 as SVGAGI (reference sequence). This CDR3 spans 12 amino acids. The V gene lost 6 bases and the J gene lost 8 bases, with 13 bases spanning the gap. CDR3 sequence reads: CASSYGQSGYTF. The DNA for the CDR3 is TGTGCCAGCAGCTACGGACAGTCCGGCTACACCTTC.

This sequence joins TRBV29-1 and TRBJ2-5; TRBD1 matches 7 bases. This CDR3 region has 12 residues. V trimming: 7 bases; J trimming: 5 bases; junction bases outside the gene matches: 7. Germline V gene lookup returns CDR1 SQVTM and CDR2 ANQGSEA. The CDR3 DNA reads as TGCAGCGGGAAGACAGGGAAGGAGACCCAGTACTTC. Encoded protein: CSGKTGKETQYF.

The chain couples TRBV9 to TRBJ2-5, with 9 bases fitting TRBD1. Trimming cost V 3 bases and J 5 bases; bases outside gene matches: 11. Germline V lookup: CDR1 SGDLS, CDR2 YYNGEE. The CDR3 contains 16 residues. As DNA, the CDR3 is TGTGCCAGCAGCGCAGAGACCGGGACAGGGAAGGAGACCCAGTACTTC. Translation: CASSAETGTGKETQYF.

The rearrangement uses TRBV5-1 and TRBJ1-4, with D possibly being TRBD1 (6 bases). The CDR3 extends over 16 amino acids. V shed 0 bases and J shed 5 bases, with 14 bases lying between them. The germline V gene has CDR1 SGHRS and CDR2 YFSETQ. CDR3 sequence: CASSLEPFGTNEKLFF. CDR3 bases: TGCGCCAGCAGCTTGGAACCCTTTGGGACAAATGAAAAACTGTTTTTT.

The chain uses TRBV28 and TRBJ1-1; possible D gene TRBD1, 6 bases. Germline-derived CDR1 and CDR2 are MDHEN and SYDVKM. The CDR3 extends over 14 amino acids. V lost 2 bases to trimming and J lost 3 bases, with 10 bases between them. The CDR3, as DNA: TGTGCCAGCAGTTTAAGCCAGGGGTACACTGAAGCTTTCTTT. Translation: CASSLSQGYTEAFF.

V is TRBV7-9 and J is TRBJ2-7, with 13 nucleotides matching TRBD2. J gave up 1 base and V 5 bases, and 5 bases lay outside the gene matches. Germline assignment: CDR1 SEHNR and CDR2 FQNEAQ (reference sequence). The CDR3 sequence is 16 residues long. CDR3 sequence (DNA): TGTGCCAGCAGCCTAACTAGCGGGAGGGCTTCCTACGAGCAGTACTTC. Translated, it gives CASSLTSGRASYEQYF.

The chain employs TRBV7-9 and TRBJ1-1; 8 nucleotides agree with TRBD1. The germline V gene encodes CDR1 SEHNR and CDR2 FQNEAQ (reference sequence). The length of the CDR3 is 17 residues. V gave up 5 bases and J gave up 0 bases; unmatched junction bases: 11. This CDR3 reads CASSPPGQGPMNTEAFF. In DNA form, the CDR3 reads TGTGCCAGCAGCCCCCCAGGACAGGGACCCATGAACACTGAAGCTTTCTTT.

In this sample, this clone turned up once. This chain connects TRBV2 to TRBJ2-1; D not certain. V was cut by 11 bases and J by 7 bases, with 12 bases left in between. CDR3 length: 11 amino acids. Germline CDR1 reads SNHLY; CDR2 reads FYNNEI. The CDR3 region has the DNA TGTGCCTGCGGCAGAAAGAATGAGCAGTTCTTC. Amino acids: CACGRKNEQFF.

The chain recombines TRBV7-9 with TRBJ2-1; 8 bases match TRBD2. The germline CDR1 and CDR2 sequences are SEHNR and FQNEAQ (reference sequence). The CDR3 loop spans 15 amino acids. With 5 bases clipped from V and 8 bases from J, the junction kept 11 bases outside the gene matches. The CDR3 loop is CASSPGREEGYEQFF. DNA for the CDR3: TGTGCCAGCAGCCCCGGGCGGGAGGAAGGGTATGAGCAGTTCTTC.

The chain is built from TRBV5-6 and TRBJ2-7; weak D call: TRBD2 (7 bases). This CDR3 is built from 16 residues. V lost 1 base and J 2 bases, leaving 16 bases between the germline ends. Germline V gives CDR1 SGHDT, CDR2 YYEEEE. The CDR3 DNA is TGTGCCAGCAGCTTGCCCGGGGGAGGGGGTACCTACGAGCAGTACTTC. Translation gives CASSLPGGGGTYEQYF.

This clone was detected a few times. The chain joins TRBV4-1 to TRBJ2-3; D not resolved. Germline CDR1 reads MGHRA; CDR2 reads YSYEKL. Trimming removed 0 bases from V and 2 bases from J, with 12 bases in between. CDR3 length: 16 amino acids. The CDR3 here is CASSQEWAATTDTQYF. In DNA form, the CDR3 reads TGCGCCAGCAGCCAAGAATGGGCCGCGACCACAGATACGCAGTATTTT.

V gene TRBV7-8 combines with J gene TRBJ1-1; D is possibly TRBD1 (5 bases). Per germline, CDR1 SGHVS and CDR2 FQNEAQ. V lost 5 bases and J lost 1, with 8 bases in between. The CDR3 extends over 13 amino acids. This CDR3 reads CASSPTGNTEAFF. For the CDR3, the DNA is TGTGCCAGCAGCCCTACAGGGAACACTGAAGCTTTCTTT.

The rearrangement joins TRBV28 to TRBJ1-1; D unclear. Trimming stripped 6 bases from V and 2 bases from J, with 4 bases between. This CDR3 contains 11 residues. Germline V gene lookup returns CDR1 MDHEN and CDR2 SYDVKM. The CDR3 region has the DNA TGTGCCAGCAGCCCTAACACTGAAGCTTTCTTT. It specifies CASSPNTEAFF.

V is TRBV2 and J is TRBJ2-5; 10 nucleotides agree with TRBD2. V shed 6 bases and J 9 bases; nucleotides not matched to a gene: 4. Looked up from germline, CDR1 is SNHLY and CDR2 is FYNNEI. The CDR3 contains 12 residues. The CDR3: CASRRTSGSQYF. CDR3 nucleotides: TGTGCCAGCAGACGGACTAGCGGCTCCCAGTACTTC.

This clone is a singleton in its sample. The gene calls are TRBV10-2 and TRBJ1-4, with D possibly being TRBD1 (5 bases). V shed 6 bases and J shed 5 bases, with 19 bases lying between them. This CDR3 contains 16 residues. Germline V gene data show CDR1 as WSHSY and CDR2 as SAAADI. The CDR3 DNA reads TGCGCCAGCAGCTATAATACAGGCGCCCTCAATGAAAAACTGTTTTTT. Protein sequence: CASSYNTGALNEKLFF.

This chain links TRBV25-1 with TRBJ1-5, with D unresolved. Germline values: CDR1 MGHDK, CDR2 SYGVNS. The V and J ends lost 11 bases and 3 bases respectively, with 8 bases between them. There are 11 residues in the CDR3. Written as DNA, the CDR3 is TGTGCCCGGGGTACCAATCAGCCCCAGCATTTT. Residues: CARGTNQPQHF.

The rearrangement uses TRBV7-3 and TRBJ2-1, with D tentatively TRBD2 (6 bases). The CDR3 covers 15 residues. Germline CDR1 reads SGHTA; CDR2 reads FQGTGA. The V end lost 0 bases, the J end lost 3 bases, and 9 bases lay between the germline ends. CDR3 in DNA: TGTGCCAGCAGCTTAACGGTGGGAGGCTACAATGAGCAGTTCTTC. This codes for CASSLTVGGYNEQFF.

CDR3 nucleotides: TGTGCCAGCAGTCCGATGACTAGCCCCCTCGAGCAGTACTTC. It encodes CASSPMTSPLEQYF. The gene calls are TRBV27 and TRBJ2-7; 7 positions match TRBD2. V dropped 5 bases and J dropped 6; count of bases not matched to a gene: 10. CDR1 is MNHEY, CDR2 SMNVEV, per germline (reference sequence). The CDR3 runs 14 residues.

This clone was detected only a few times. This chain joins TRBV6-6 and TRBJ2-7, with D maybe TRBD2 (5 bases). The CDR3 contains 14 residues. V lost 0 bases and J lost 5, with 11 bases in between. Germline-derived CDR1 and CDR2 are MNHNY and SVGAGI (reference sequence). CDR3 sequence: CASSYSIRGNEQYF. The CDR3 bases are TGTGCCAGCAGTTACTCTATTAGAGGGAACGAGCAGTACTTC.